The 5 T cell receptor beta chains listed next were all sequenced from one sample in a study of blood T cell repertoires in COVID-19. Measured with immunoSEQ multiplex PCR; TCRdb has only the in-frame clones, and not every one. The data show under 150,000 clones, around four fifths seen once. The sequenced sample consisted of peripheral blood. These receptors originate from a middle-aged woman with active or convalescent COVID-19.

The rearrangement joins TRBV7-9 to TRBJ2-5, with 12 bases matching TRBD1. The CDR3 consists of 15 residues. The ends lost 5 bases at V and 5 bases at J; junction bases unmatched: 6. CDR1 is SEHNR and CDR2 is FQNEAQ in the germline V gene (reference sequence). CDR3 loop: CASSAGTGGGETQYF. CDR3 DNA sequence: TGTGCCAGCAGCGCTGGGACAGGGGGCGGTGAGACCCAGTACTTC.

The chain couples TRBV7-2 to TRBJ1-6; maybe TRBD1 (5 bases). Trimming pared 1 base from V and 6 bases from J, leaving 13 bases between. Germline V lookup: CDR1 SGHTA, CDR2 FQGNSA. This CDR3 spans 16 amino acids. The CDR3 DNA follows: TGTGCCAGCAGCTTAGACCCACCAGGGCTTAATTCACCCCTCCACTTT. Protein sequence: CASSLDPPGLNSPLHF. Supplemented by reference TRBV7-2 and TRBJ1-6, the full variable domain reads GAGVSQSPSNKVTEKGKDVELRCDPISGHTALYWYRQSLGQGLEFLIYFQGNSAPDKSGLPSDRFSAERTGGSVSTLTIQRTQQEDSAVYLCASSLDPPGLNSPLHFGNGTRLTVT.

The chain links TRBV28 to TRBJ1-1, with D possibly being TRBD1 (5 bases). The CDR3 covers 16 residues. Germline V lookup: CDR1 MDHEN, CDR2 SYDVKM. The V end lost 2 bases, the J end lost 6 bases, and 19 bases lay between the germline ends. The CDR3 sequence: CASSLRYTGRAAEAFF. The CDR3 DNA reads TGTGCCAGCAGTTTAAGGTATACAGGTAGGGCGGCTGAAGCTTTCTTT.

V usage is TRBV28 and J usage is TRBJ1-4; D is unclear. The CDR3 contains 16 residues. Trimming took off 7 bases at V and 6 bases at J, with 21 bases between the two ends. Germline V CDR1 and CDR2: MDHEN, SYDVKM. The CDR3 DNA follows: TGTGCCAGCACCGATCCGGGGTTGGCAGGTCATGAAAAACTGTTTTTT. It yields the protein CASTDPGLAGHEKLFF.

The chain combines TRBV7-9 with TRBJ1-2; 8 bases match TRBD1. From germline, CDR1 is SEHNR and CDR2 FQNEAQ (reference sequence). The CDR3 runs 17 residues. J was trimmed by 5 bases and V by 0 bases; bases with no gene match: 11. The CDR3 coding sequence is TGTGCCAGCAGCTTAGCGTTCGGACAGGGCGACTCGTATGGCTACACCTTC. Translation gives CASSLAFGQGDSYGYTF.